The present entry profiles one T cell receptor (beta chain) with its context. This specimen comes from a study of T-cell memory formation after mild COVID-19. Study-wide background: There were largely donor-specific TCR clusters.

TCR alpha and TCR beta cDNA libraries with sample barcodes and UMIs came from 5'RACE using constant-segment primers. TCRdb re-analysed the 5' RACE reads in MiXCR, keeping a single row per CDR3 protein. Here the sample spans roughly 340,000 distinct CDR3 sequences, about 16% being singletons. The CDR3 runs 15 residues. Trimming pared 3 bases from V and 2 bases from J, leaving 11 bases between. Germline assignment: CDR1 MNHEY and CDR2 SMNVEV (reference sequence). The source material was PBMCs or a T cell subset sorted from them (not recorded which). This TCR derives from a man aged 18 to 29 who had mild COVID-19 (a few samples of this study predate the infection). Cell type and time point are not known. The chain joins TRBV27 to TRBJ2-1, with unresolved D. CDR3 nucleotide sequence: TGTGCCAGCAGTTTCCCCTCGGTCCCCTACAATGAGCAGTTCTTC. Translating it yields CASSFPSVPYNEQFF.